Shown below are 22 T cell receptor beta chains from a single sample sequenced in a study of T cell changes during pregnancy in multiple sclerosis. TCRdb keeps only in-frame clones here, not all; method: immunoSEQ multiplex PCR. The sample shows 20,000 to 30,000 clones, around 86% of them seen only once. The material sequenced was CD4+ T cells from peripheral blood mononuclear cells, taken in the second trimester of pregnancy. These receptors originate from a female donor in good health, enrolled as a control in a pregnancy study.

The V call is TRBV7-3, the J call TRBJ2-7; D might be TRBD1 (5 bases). This CDR3 is 16 amino acids long. The V end was cut by 5 bases, the J end by 0 bases, with 17 bases between. In germline, CDR1 is SGHTA, CDR2 FQGTGA. The CDR3 here is CASSPTGPPGSYEQYF. The CDR3 region has the DNA TGTGCCAGCAGCCCCACAGGTCCCCCGGGCTCCTACGAGCAGTACTTC.

V is TRBV11-3 and J is TRBJ2-5; 9 nucleotides match TRBD2. Germline CDR1 reads SGHNT; CDR2 reads YENEEA. V lost 3 bases and J lost 7; bases outside the gene matches: 6. CDR3 length: 14 residues. CDR3 in amino acids: CASSLGPGLATQYF. The CDR3 nucleotides read TGTGCCAGCAGCTTGGGCCCGGGACTAGCGACCCAGTACTTC. Variable domain in full (rest from reference TRBV11-3 and TRBJ2-5): EAGVVQSPRYKIIEKKQPVAFWCNPISGHNTLYWYLQNLGQGPELLIRYENEEAVDDSQLPKDRFSAERLKGVDSTLKIQPAELGDSAVYLCASSLGPGLATQYFGPGTRLLVL.

The rearrangement uses TRBV19 and TRBJ2-4; TRBD1 aligns across 7 bases. V shed 5 bases and J 1 base; nucleotides not matched to a gene: 5. The length of the CDR3 is 15 residues. Germline CDR1 is LNHDA and CDR2 is SQIVND (reference sequence). Written as DNA, the CDR3 is TGTGCCAGTAGTCCTAAGACAGGGGCCAAAAACATTCAGTACTTC. Amino acids: CASSPKTGAKNIQYF.

The rearrangement links TRBV6-5 to TRBJ2-1; 9 bases match TRBD1. V was clipped by 5 bases and J by 8 bases; unmatched bases: 4. The CDR3 has 13 residues. Germline CDR1 reads MNHEY; CDR2 reads SVGAGI. The CDR3 sequence is CASSRGTGHEQFF. In DNA, the CDR3 is TGTGCCAGCAGTCGTGGGACAGGGCATGAGCAGTTCTTC.

The chain uses TRBV23-1 and TRBJ2-5, with a weak D call TRBD2 (5 bases). TRBV23-1 belongs to the ORF category, with a function that is uncertain. The CDR3 consists of 14 residues. Trimming left V 6 bases short and J 5 bases short, with 16 bases between. For the CDR3, the DNA is TGCGCCAGCAGGAACCCGAGGGCGCGGGAGACCCAGTACTTC. Protein product: CASRNPRARETQYF.

The chain carries TRBV2 and TRBJ2-5, with TRBD2 identical over 9 bases. Per the germline V gene, CDR1 is SNHLY and CDR2 is FYNNEI. The CDR3 consists of 12 residues. The J segment lost 3 bases and the V segment lost 9 bases, leaving 2 bases of the junction unmatched. CDR3 nucleotides: TGTGCCAGGGGCGGGGGGGAAGAGACCCAGTACTTC. It encodes CARGGGEETQYF.

This sequence joins TRBV5-1 and TRBJ2-7; possibly TRBD1 for D (5 bases). The CDR3 has 11 amino acids. Deletions cut 3 bases from V and 6 bases from J, with 7 bases between. Germline V gives CDR1 SGHRS, CDR2 YFSETQ. The CDR3 DNA follows: TGCGCCAGCAGCTATCAGGGCGAGCAGTACTTC. The encoded protein is CASSYQGEQYF.

This chain links TRBV12-5 with TRBJ2-1; 8 bases fit TRBD1. The V gene end was trimmed by 2 bases and the J gene end by 2 bases; junction bases not matched to a gene: 8. Germline V CDR1 and CDR2: LGHNT, FRNRAP. This CDR3 comprises 17 residues. CDR3 coding DNA: TGTGCTAGTGGTTTGCCACGAAGGACAGGGCCCTACAATGAGCAGTTCTTC. Protein: CASGLPRRTGPYNEQFF.

The rearrangement joins TRBV10-3 to TRBJ2-5; TRBD2 aligns across 10 bases. Trimming at V came to 2 bases and at J to 2 bases, leaving 5 bases not matched to a gene. The CDR3 sequence is 16 residues long. CDR1 is ENHRY and CDR2 is SYGVKD in the germline V gene. CDR3 sequence (DNA): TGTGCCATCAGTGAGAGGGGACTAGCGTCACAAGAGACCCAGTACTTC. This encodes CAISERGLASQETQYF.

The J gene is TRBJ2-7, the V gene TRBV5-4, with D unclear. This CDR3 region has 17 residues. Germline V gives CDR1 SGHNT, CDR2 YYREEE (reference sequence). Trimming removed 0 bases from V and 1 base from J, with 17 bases in between. In nucleotides, the CDR3 is TGTGCCAGCAGCTTGGTCATCCTAACTACCCCTTCCTACGAGCAGTACTTC. It encodes CASSLVILTTPSYEQYF.

The chain couples TRBV6-4 to TRBJ1-6, with D possibly matching TRBD1 (5 bases). Per germline, CDR1 MRHNA and CDR2 SNTAGT. V was shortened by 6 bases and J by 6 bases, with 15 bases between the two germline ends. CDR3 length: 15 residues. The CDR3 here is CASRGTAGSNSPLHF. CDR3 DNA sequence: TGTGCCAGCAGGGGGACGGCGGGGTCTAATTCACCCCTCCACTTT.

The chain links TRBV5-1 to TRBJ2-5; 15 bases align to TRBD2. Unmatched junction bases numbered 12, after V lost 5 bases and J lost 4 bases. Germline-derived CDR1 and CDR2 are SGHRS and YFSETQ. This CDR3 comprises 18 residues. This CDR3 reads CASRSSRTSGRARETQYF. In DNA, the CDR3 is TGCGCCAGCAGGTCGTCCCGGACTAGCGGGAGGGCCCGAGAGACCCAGTACTTC. Together with reference TRBV5-1 and TRBJ2-5, the CDR3 gives the full variable domain: KAGVTQTPRYLIKTRGQQVTLSCSPISGHRSVSWYQQTPGQGLQFLFEYFSETQRNKGNFPGRFSGRQFSNSRSEMNVSTLELGDSALYLCASRSSRTSGRARETQYFGPGTRLLVL.

This sequence joins TRBV4-1 and TRBJ2-3; 9 positions match TRBD1. V lost 4 bases, J lost 4 bases, and 12 bases stayed unmatched. The CDR3 runs to 17 residues. The germline CDR1 and CDR2 sequences are MGHRA and YSYEKL. The CDR3 DNA reads as TGCGCCAGCAGCCGTCCCGGGACAGGGAGAGGGGCAGATACGCAGTATTTT. This sequence encodes CASSRPGTGRGADTQYF.

The chain carries TRBV11-2 and TRBJ2-4, with D possibly being TRBD2 (6 bases). The germline V gene has CDR1 SGHAT and CDR2 FQNNGV. Between the trimmed V and J ends, which lost 6 bases and 3 bases, there was a span of 18 bases. This CDR3 comprises 16 residues. Here the CDR3 DNA reads TGTGCCAGCAGGCGCCCGGGGGTTGGGGACAAAAACATTCAGTACTTC. As protein: CASRRPGVGDKNIQYF. The complete variable domain, with remaining parts taken from reference TRBV11-2 and TRBJ2-4, reads EAGVAQSPRYKIIEKRQSVAFWCNPISGHATLYWYQQILGQGPKLLIQFQNNGVVDDSQLPKDRFSAERLKGVDSTLKIQPAKLEDSAVYLCASRRPGVGDKNIQYFGAGTRLSVL.

The V call is TRBV4-1, the J call TRBJ1-6, with 9 nucleotides matching TRBD1. The germline CDR1 and CDR2 sequences are MGHRA and YSYEKL. The CDR3 loop spans 17 amino acids. V lost 0 bases and J lost 11; bases outside the gene matches: 11. The CDR3 protein is CASSQDGGTGYMTPLHF. The CDR3 nucleotides are TGCGCCAGCAGCCAAGATGGTGGGACAGGGTACATGACACCCCTCCACTTT.

This chain links TRBV5-6 with TRBJ2-3; tentatively, D is TRBD2 (6 bases). This CDR3 is 15 amino acids long. Trimming shortened V by 2 bases and J by 2 bases, and 12 bases separated the two germline ends. Germline CDR1 and CDR2: SGHDT and YYEEEE. The CDR3 coding sequence is TGTGCCAGCAGCTTTAGCGGACGAATCACAGATACGCAGTATTTT. This sequence encodes CASSFSGRITDTQYF.

This clone showed up just once. V usage is TRBV9 and J usage is TRBJ1-3; 9 bases match TRBD1. With V trimmed by 0 bases and J by 3 bases, 7 bases remained unmatched. The CDR3 is 17 residues long. CDR1 and CDR2 (germline): SGDLS, YYNGEE. CDR3 in amino acids: CASSVEVQGAHGNTIYF. The CDR3 nucleotides read TGTGCCAGCAGCGTAGAAGTACAGGGGGCGCATGGAAACACCATATATTTT.

The chain employs TRBV11-2 and TRBJ2-6, with 9 bases identical to TRBD1. This CDR3 contains 17 residues. Germline CDR1 and CDR2: SGHAT and FQNNGV. V shed 7 bases, J shed 0 bases, and the junction held 7 bases outside the gene matches. Written as DNA, the CDR3 is TGTGCCAGCACCTGGGACAGGGTCTCCTCTGGGGCCAACGTCCTGACTTTC. Translated: CASTWDRVSSGANVLTF.

This clone appeared once. The rearrangement joins TRBV21-1 to TRBJ2-7; TRBD2, the table's D call, was not compared with the DNA. TRBV21-1 is listed as a pseudogene. The length of the CDR3 is 17 residues. The CDR3 DNA sequence: TGTGCCAGCAGCAAAGCGCTAGCGGGGGCGCCCTCCTACGAGCAGTACTTC. It codes for CASSKALAGAPSYEQYF.

The chain recombines TRBV20-1 with TRBJ2-1; maybe TRBD2 (5 bases). V shed 6 bases and J shed 6 bases, with 9 bases lying between them. The CDR3 contains 11 residues. Germline-derived CDR1 and CDR2 are DFQATT and SNEGSKA (reference sequence). CDR3 region: CSARLTNEQFF. CDR3 DNA: TGCAGTGCCCGACTAACCAATGAGCAGTTCTTC.

V usage is TRBV5-1 and J usage is TRBJ1-4; D call uncertain. The V gene lost 0 bases and the J gene lost 0 bases, with 9 bases spanning the gap. Germline CDR1 and CDR2: SGHRS and YFSETQ. This CDR3 contains 16 residues. CDR3 loop: CASSLDMAATNEKLFF. The CDR3 DNA reads as TGCGCCAGCAGCTTGGACATGGCGGCAACTAATGAAAAACTGTTTTTT.

V gene TRBV18 combines with J gene TRBJ2-7, with 9 nucleotides matching TRBD1. The length of the CDR3 is 16 residues. CDR1 and CDR2 from the germline V gene are KGHSH and LQKENI. The V segment lost 5 bases and the J segment 1 base; nucleotides outside the gene matches: 9. CDR3 loop: CASSFSGTGISYEQYF. The CDR3 coding sequence is TGTGCCAGCTCATTTTCCGGGACAGGGATTTCCTACGAGCAGTACTTC.